The 29 T cell receptor beta chains in this list originate from one sample, sequenced in a study of T cells in Graves' hyperthyroidism and ophthalmopathy (dated by TCRdb to the late 2010s). Library preparation was by multiplex PCR. Sequencing was carried out with an Illumina HiSeq 2000. The TCR beta CDR3 regions were amplified from the RNA transcripts. The TCR CDR3 was subjected to a first round of RT-PCR using the HTBI primer set and the Qiagen OneStep RT-PCR kit. The public reads were run again by TCRdb, first through fastp at Q25 and then through MiXCR, and only productive beta chains were kept. Each CDR3 protein gets just one entry, which takes the most common genes and DNA from the rows behind it. The sample table holds about 320,000 distinct CDR3 sequences, of which 15% to 20% were seen once. The ten largest clones represent around 34% of the sample. Sequenced: blood. The receptors were sampled from a man aged 25 to 45 with Graves' hyperthyroidism.

The chain has TRBV19 and TRBJ2-7; D tentatively reads TRBD1 or TRBD2 (5 bases each). This CDR3 spans 15 amino acids. Trimming removed 4 bases from V and 7 bases from J, with 20 bases in between. Germline V gene lookup returns CDR1 LNHDA and CDR2 SQIVND (reference sequence). The CDR3 DNA reads TGTGCCAGTAGTACTCTGTGGATGGGGGAAAGTGAGCAGTACTTC. Residues: CASSTLWMGESEQYF.

The rearrangement uses TRBV7-9 and TRBJ1-1, with D possibly TRBD1 on 5 matching bases. V gave up 5 bases and J gave up 2 bases, with 15 bases separating them. CDR1 and CDR2 (germline): SEHNR, FQNEAQ (reference sequence). The CDR3 totals 15 residues. As DNA, the CDR3 is TGTGCCAGCAGCCTCCCTACGGGGCACAACACTGAAGCTTTCTTT. Its protein product is CASSLPTGHNTEAFF.

This clonotype has more than one count but fewer than ten. V gene TRBV30 combines with J gene TRBJ1-6, with D hard to call. V lost 6 bases to trimming and J lost 10 bases, with 13 bases between them. Per germline, CDR1 GTSNPN and CDR2 SVGIG (reference sequence). The CDR3 consists of 12 residues. CDR3 bases: TGTGCCTGCCACCAACCGGGATCACCCCTCCACTTT. It specifies CACHQPGSPLHF.

The chain links TRBV7-9 to TRBJ2-1; no firm D call. The CDR3 totals 14 residues. Germline values: CDR1 SEHNR, CDR2 FQNEAQ (reference sequence). Trimming pared 1 base from V and 0 bases from J, leaving 4 bases between. CDR3 sequence (DNA): TGTGCCAGCAGCTTAGGGAACTCCTACAATGAGCAGTTCTTC. Protein sequence: CASSLGNSYNEQFF.

This clonotype came up a few times. V gene TRBV5-4 combines with J gene TRBJ1-1, with no clear D. The germline V gene encodes CDR1 SGHNT and CDR2 YYREEE (reference sequence). This CDR3 region has 13 residues. V was pared by 6 bases and J by 1 base, with 10 bases between. The CDR3 here is CASTRKENTEAFF. CDR3 coding DNA: TGTGCCAGCACCCGAAAAGAGAACACTGAAGCTTTCTTT.

V and J are TRBV7-2 and TRBJ2-4; D gene ambiguous. Trimming removed 1 base from V and 0 bases from J, with 10 bases in between. The CDR3 covers 16 residues. The germline gives CDR1 SGHTA, CDR2 FQGNSA. The CDR3 loop is CASSLVVGIAKNIQYF. Here the CDR3 DNA reads TGTGCCAGCAGCTTAGTGGTGGGAATAGCCAAAAACATTCAGTACTTC.

Only a few counts were recorded for this clonotype. This chain uses TRBV7-9 with TRBJ2-1, with 7 bases matching TRBD2. Germline V gene lookup returns CDR1 SEHNR and CDR2 FQNEAQ (reference sequence). V lost 7 bases and J lost 0; bases outside the gene matches: 6. The CDR3 has 15 residues. This CDR3 is CASKKGTTSYNEQFF. The CDR3 region has the DNA TGTGCCAGCAAGAAGGGGACTACCTCCTACAATGAGCAGTTCTTC.

For this clonotype: Being one base from a much bigger clone, this may be a read error. The J gene is TRBJ2-1, the V gene TRBV7-9; weak D call: TRBD1 (5 bases). The assigned J gene may be wrong: the sequence end matches TRBJ2-7 better. The CDR3 sequence is 14 residues long. CDR1 SEHNR and CDR2 FQNEAQ come from the germline V gene (reference sequence). The CDR3 DNA is TGTGCCAGCAGCCCGCCCGACAGACCGAATGAGCAGTACTTC. Amino acid sequence: CASSPPDRPNEQYF.

This clonotype was found many times. The V gene is TRBV20-1, the J gene TRBJ2-1, with unresolved D. V was cut by 5 bases and J by 3 bases, with 11 bases left in between. Germline lookup yields CDR1 DFQATT and CDR2 SNEGSKA (reference sequence). The CDR3 is 13 residues long. The chain's CDR3 is CSAGSRIYNEQFF. The CDR3 DNA is TGCAGTGCTGGTAGCAGAATCTACAATGAGCAGTTCTTC.

The sample holds a few counts of this clonotype. The V gene is TRBV10-3, the J gene TRBJ1-1; TRBD1 is a possible D gene (6 bases). The V end was cut by 6 bases, the J end by 7 bases, with 12 bases between. The length of the CDR3 is 12 residues. From germline, CDR1 is ENHRY and CDR2 SYGVKD. DNA for the CDR3: TGTGCCATCAGGGAATCGGACAGTGAAGCTTTCTTT. Protein: CAIRESDSEAFF.

This clonotype was recorded at least ten times. The chain combines TRBV12-3 or TRBV12-4 with TRBJ2-5, with 9 bases that match TRBD2. J was trimmed by 1 base and V by 6 bases; bases with no gene match: 9. The CDR3 contains 16 residues. CDR3 protein: CASSLSGSLFQETQYF. DNA for the CDR3: TGTGCCAGCAGCCTTAGCGGGAGTCTCTTCCAAGAGACCCAGTACTTC.

J is TRBJ2-5 and V is TRBV20-1, with 7 bases matching TRBD2. The trim removed 5 bases at V and 2 bases at J, leaving 14 bases unmatched. CDR3 length: 16 residues. Germline CDR1 and CDR2: DFQATT and SNEGSKA (reference sequence). The CDR3 DNA reads as TGCAGTGCTGGGGCTTGGGGAGGGACGCTTCAAGAGACCCAGTACTTC. It is translated as CSAGAWGGTLQETQYF.

This clonotype was observed at least ten times. The chain uses TRBV20-1 and TRBJ1-1; 10 bases map to TRBD1. The V segment lost 0 bases and the J segment 0 bases; nucleotides outside the gene matches: 1. CDR1 and CDR2 (germline): DFQATT, SNEGSKA (reference sequence). The CDR3 length is 15 residues. CDR3 sequence reads: CSARETGGVNTEAFF. The CDR3 DNA is TGCAGTGCTAGAGAGACAGGGGGCGTGAACACTGAAGCTTTCTTT.

This clonotype was seen repeatedly, ten times or more. The DNA of the CDR3 is TGTGCCAGTAGTATTCAGGCAGGCACTGAAGCTTTCTTT. Protein product: CASSIQAGTEAFF. The chain employs TRBV19 and TRBJ1-1, with D uncertain. Germline V gene lookup returns CDR1 LNHDA and CDR2 SQIVND (reference sequence). Deletions cut 3 bases from V and 4 bases from J, with 9 bases between. The CDR3 spans 13 residues.

This clonotype was detected a few times. The rearrangement uses TRBV11-3 and TRBJ1-2, with D possibly TRBD1 on 6 matching bases. CDR3 length: 13 amino acids. CDR1 is SGHNT and CDR2 is YENEEA in the germline V gene. V gave up 6 bases and J gave up 8 bases, with 16 bases separating them. CDR3 coding DNA: TGTGCCAGCAGTCATCAGGGGCGTCCGGGCTACACCTTC. Protein product: CASSHQGRPGYTF.

The V gene is TRBV15, the J gene TRBJ2-3, with 8 positions matching TRBD1. Trimming cost V 5 bases and J 3 bases; bases outside gene matches: 16. CDR1 is LNHNV, CDR2 YYDKDF, per germline (reference sequence). The CDR3 covers 18 residues. For the CDR3, the DNA is TGTGCCACCAGCCGAGGGGGGCAGGGGGCTAGGGGGACAGATACGCAGTATTTT. This encodes CATSRGGQGARGTDTQYF.

The chain uses TRBV18 and TRBJ2-1; maybe TRBD2 (7 bases). Deletions cut 5 bases from V and 2 bases from J, with 16 bases between. The CDR3 runs to 16 residues. Germline loops: CDR1 KGHSH, CDR2 LQKENI. The CDR3 bases are TGTGCCAGCTCAAGCCGGGGGGCATCTGCCTACAATGAGCAGTTCTTC. Its protein product is CASSSRGASAYNEQFF. The full variable domain, its missing parts supplied by reference TRBV18 and TRBJ2-1, is NAGVMQNPRHLVRRRGQEARLRCSPMKGHSHVYWYRQLPEEGLKFMVYLQKENIIDESGMPKERFSAEFPKEGPSILRIQQVVRGDSAAYFCASSSRGASAYNEQFFGPGTRLTVL.

The table lists this clonotype with a few counts. The V call is TRBV30, the J call TRBJ1-2; D is perhaps TRBD1 (5 bases). V dropped 4 bases and J dropped 0 bases, with 12 bases sitting between them. Germline assignment: CDR1 GTSNPN and CDR2 SVGIG (reference sequence). The CDR3 length is 14 residues. In DNA, the CDR3 is TGTGCCTGGAACTATGGACACCCTAACTATGGCTACACCTTC. Translation gives CAWNYGHPNYGYTF. Full variable domain (rest looked up from reference TRBV30 and TRBJ1-2): SQTIHQWPATLVQPVGSPLSLECTVEGTSNPNLYWYRQAAGRGLQLLFYSVGIGQISSEVPQNLSASRPQDRQFILSSKKLLLSDSGFYLCAWNYGHPNYGYTFGSGTRLTVV.

This clonotype was counted ten times or more. The gene calls are TRBV9 and TRBJ2-3; D gene unclear. V was clipped by 2 bases and J by 0 bases, with 10 bases between them. The CDR3 runs 15 residues. Germline V CDR1 and CDR2: SGDLS, YYNGEE. Here the CDR3 reads CASSVYQTSTDTQYF. In DNA form, the CDR3 reads TGTGCCAGCAGCGTCTACCAAACTAGCACAGATACGCAGTATTTT.

In the case of this clonotype: This is likely a read error, given that the CDR3 carries no conserved phenylalanine or tryptophan at its end. The rearrangement joins TRBV5-6 to TRBJ2-7; D is undetermined. With 0 bases removed from V and 4 bases from J, the gap between germline ends came to 11 bases. This CDR3 comprises 14 residues. Germline V gene data show CDR1 as SGHDT and CDR2 as YYEEEE. CDR3 nucleotide sequence: TGTGCCAGCAGCTTGGTTGGCGGTGGGTACGAGCAGTACCTC. Protein sequence: CASSLVGGGYEQYL.

J is TRBJ1-6 and V is TRBV28; weak D call: TRBD1 (5 bases). There are 19 residues in the CDR3. CDR1 is MDHEN and CDR2 is SYDVKM in the germline V gene. V lost 3 bases, J lost 8 bases, and 26 bases lay in between. The CDR3 sequence: CASSFVRERYFSVYSPLHF. The CDR3 bases are TGTGCCAGCAGTTTTGTCAGGGAACGGTATTTCTCGGTGTATTCACCCCTCCACTTT.

This clonotype was seen at least ten times. The chain uses TRBV24-1 and TRBJ1-5; D not resolved. V was pared by 9 bases and J by 5 bases, with 13 bases between. The CDR3 is made up of 13 amino acids. Looked up from germline, CDR1 is KGHDR and CDR2 is SFDVKD. The CDR3 sequence is CATAVHIDQPQHF. In DNA form, the CDR3 reads TGTGCCACCGCTGTTCACATAGATCAGCCCCAGCATTTT.

The chain employs TRBV4-1 and TRBJ2-3; 9 bases fit TRBD2. Germline loops: CDR1 MGHRA, CDR2 YSYEKL. The junction had 6 bases not matched to a gene; V was cut back by 6 bases and J by 5 bases. The CDR3 has 14 residues. CDR3 protein: CASRPAGGEDTQYF. DNA of the CDR3: TGCGCCAGCAGGCCGGCGGGGGGGGAAGATACGCAGTATTTT.

The CDR3 region is CASSRKSYGYTF. CDR3 coding DNA: TGTGCCAGCAGTAGGAAGAGTTATGGCTACACCTTC. The chain couples TRBV28 to TRBJ1-2; D is unresolved. Germline V lookup: CDR1 MDHEN, CDR2 SYDVKM. V dropped 5 bases and J dropped 5 bases, with 9 bases sitting between them. The CDR3 runs 12 residues.

Many counts were recorded for this clonotype. This chain links TRBV27 with TRBJ2-7, with D possibly being TRBD2 (5 bases). Looked up from germline, CDR1 is MNHEY and CDR2 is SMNVEV (reference sequence). Trimming took off 6 bases at V and 0 bases at J, with 9 bases between the two ends. This CDR3 is 13 amino acids long. CDR3 region: CASREGNSYEQYF. In DNA form, the CDR3 reads TGTGCCAGCAGAGAGGGAAACTCCTACGAGCAGTACTTC.

The gene calls are TRBV20-1 and TRBJ1-4; a possible D gene is TRBD1 (5 bases). This CDR3 contains 12 residues. V was shortened by 5 bases and J by 7 bases, with 11 bases between the two germline ends. Germline V CDR1 and CDR2: DFQATT, SNEGSKA (reference sequence). The CDR3 bases are TGCAGTGCTGGATGGGGGGTTGAAAAACTGTTTTTT. Translated: CSAGWGVEKLFF.

There are many counts of this clonotype. The chain combines TRBV20-1 with TRBJ2-5; 11 bases match TRBD1. The germline V gene encodes CDR1 DFQATT and CDR2 SNEGSKA (reference sequence). This CDR3 is built from 13 residues. V lost 5 bases to trimming and J lost 4 bases; unmatched junction nucleotides: 3. CDR3 DNA: TGCAGTGCTGAGGACAGGGGGCGAGAGACCCAGTACTTC. It encodes CSAEDRGRETQYF.

In this sample, this clonotype turned up once. The chain employs TRBV11-2 and TRBJ1-1, with D unresolved. Trimming pared 7 bases from V and 0 bases from J, leaving 9 bases between. CDR1 is SGHAT, CDR2 FQNNGV, per germline. This CDR3 has 13 residues. The CDR3 reads CASTRALNTEAFF. Here the CDR3 DNA reads TGTGCCAGCACCAGAGCCTTGAACACTGAAGCTTTCTTT.

This clonotype was counted between two and nine times. V is TRBV15 and J is TRBJ2-7; 12 nucleotides agree with TRBD1. The CDR3 runs to 16 residues. V shed 1 base, J shed 4 bases, and the junction held 5 bases outside the gene matches. Per the germline V gene, CDR1 is LNHNV and CDR2 is YYDKDF (reference sequence). CDR3 loop: CATSRGRDRGPYEQYF. CDR3 bases: TGTGCCACCAGCAGAGGCCGGGACAGGGGGCCGTACGAGCAGTACTTC.